The rows below give T cell receptor beta chains drawn from one sample of a study of T cell responses to AZD1222 COVID-19 vaccine. Sequencing used immunoSEQ multiplex PCR; TCRdb keeps in-frame clones, though not all of them. The table lists 140,000 to 150,000 clones, 80% to 90% of them singletons, with 1.6% in the top ten. The specimen comprised peripheral blood, sampled on day 0 of AZD1222 vaccination. The source of these receptors is an adult in good health. CDR3s include the opening cysteine and the closing phenylalanine or tryptophan. D genes are given only for firm matches.

d_call j_call v_call cdr3_aa cdr3_nt
TRBD1 TRBJ2-5 TRBV19 CASSMRGTGGAETQYF TGTGCCAGTAGTATGAGAGGGACAGGGGGCGCAGAGACCCAGTACTTC
TRBD1 TRBJ2-2 TRBV18 CASSHDRGRLAGELFF TGTGCCAGCTCACATGACAGGGGGCGACTGGCCGGGGAGCTGTTTTTT
- TRBJ1-6 TRBV5-1 CASSLEQGNNSPLHF TGCGCCAGCAGCTTGGAGCAGGGGAATAATTCACCCCTCCACTTT
TRBD1 TRBJ1-4 TRBV4-2 CASSPDRATATNEKLFF TGTGCCAGCAGCCCCGACAGGGCAACTGCAACTAATGAAAAACTGTTTTTT
TRBD1 TRBJ1-5 TRBV30 CAWNVPDRVEQPQHF TGTGCCTGGAATGTCCCCGACAGGGTTGAGCAGCCCCAGCATTTT
- TRBJ1-1 TRBV10-1 CASSLGGENTEAFF TGCGCCAGCAGTCTTGGGGGGGAGAACACTGAAGCTTTCTTT
- TRBJ2-3 TRBV3-1/TRBV3-2 CASSQRLRVGDTQYF TGTGCCAGCAGCCAAAGGCTCAGGGTCGGGGATACGCAGTATTTT
TRBD1 TRBJ2-7 TRBV30 CAWTRGTGLREQYF TGTGCCTGGACTCGGGGGACAGGGCTCCGCGAGCAGTACTTC
- TRBJ1-1 TRBV15 CATSRKGGSNTEAFF TGTGCCACCAGCAGGAAGGGGGGGAGCAACACTGAAGCTTTCTTT
TRBD1 TRBJ2-7 TRBV2 CASSEGQGVEQYF TGTGCCAGCAGTGAGGGACAGGGGGTGGAGCAGTACTTC
- TRBJ2-5 TRBV20-1 CSAVQETQYF TGCAGTGCCGTCCAAGAGACCCAGTACTTC
TRBD1 TRBJ2-7 TRBV27 CASSSTGNYEQYF TGTGCCAGCAGCTCGACAGGGAACTACGAGCAGTACTTC
- TRBJ1-1 TRBV19 CASIRGGSGGEAFF TGTGCCAGTATTCGAGGGGGATCCGGGGGTGAAGCTTTCTTT
- TRBJ1-6 TRBV10-3 CAISESQGFWSPLHF TGTGCCATCAGTGAGTCGCAGGGGTTCTGGTCACCCCTCCACTTT
- TRBJ2-5 TRBV5-6 CASTKAQYF TGTGCCAGCACCAAGGCCCAGTACTTC
TRBD1 TRBJ1-5 TRBV3-1/TRBV3-2 CASSQGQGVYQPQHF TGTGCCAGCAGCCAAGGGCAGGGGGTATACCAGCCCCAGCATTTT
- TRBJ2-7 TRBV7-9 CASSLDQLRYEQYF TGTGCCAGCAGCTTAGATCAGTTGAGGTACGAGCAGTACTTC